The clone carrying this T cell receptor beta chain was recorded many times. Time point indicated: newly diagnosed GD, antithyroid drugs for less than 3 months. Scientists built the TCR library using RNA that was extracted from PBMCs. Clinicians diagnosed Graves' disease using American Thyroid Association guidelines. Trimming removed 7 bases from V and 3 bases from J, with 12 bases in between. This CDR3 is 12 amino acids long. Germline CDR1 SQVTM, CDR2 ANQGSEA. This record belongs to a study of regulatory T cells in long-lasting Graves disease. Construction of the TCR beta libraries employed iRepertoire HTBI primers in conjunction with Arm-PCR of CDR3 regions. TCRdb called the multiplex PCR reads again in MiXCR, with one record for every CDR3 protein. The sample has roughly 560,000 distinct CDR3 sequences, 15% to 20% seen once. Another study also made use of these data, one on T cells in Graves' hyperthyroidism and ophthalmopathy.

This TCR was sampled from a middle-aged woman with Graves disease. The chain joins TRBV29-1 to TRBJ1-2, with D possibly TRBD1 on 5 matching bases. The material sequenced was peripheral blood mononuclear cells (PBMCs), taken at new diagnosis, from a patient treated with antithyroid drugs. The CDR3 nucleotides are TGCAGCGCTGCCGGACACCACTATGGCTACACCTTC. This sequence encodes CSAAGHHYGYTF.